This record looks at one T cell receptor (beta chain) sequence and its context. The antigen is undetermined. This sample is part of a study of cytomegalovirus exposure and HLA in healthy donors. Notes on the study in general: An ancestry cluster, one associated with Asian ancestry, reportedly showed fewer N-insertions than the roughly 670-donor mean in a later analysis.

Donors showed nominal health when sampled, although they likely had unrecorded immune exposures. PCR primers comprised 60 Vbeta and 13 Jbeta primers. Clones were sequenced by immunoSEQ multiplex PCR, and TCRdb holds only the in-frame ones, with some missing. This sample has some 120,000 clones, with about 63% found just once. The V gene's germline CDR1 is SGHRS and CDR2 YFSETQ. V was clipped by 4 bases and J by 5 bases; unmatched bases: 9. This CDR3 is 15 amino acids long. The sample taken for sequencing was PBMCs. The genes are TRBV5-1 and TRBJ2-7; 10 nucleotides align to TRBD2. This TCR came from a man between 25 and 39 years old in good health and CMV-seropositive. The CDR3 region is CASSPRLAGEDEQYF. CDR3 bases: TGCGCCAGCAGCCCCCGACTAGCGGGTGAGGACGAGCAGTACTTC.